These 31 T cell receptor beta chains came from one sample sequenced in a study of blood T cell repertoires in COVID-19. Sequencing used immunoSEQ multiplex PCR; TCRdb keeps in-frame clones, though not all of them. Of over 75,000 clones listed, around 90% are singletons. Sequencing used peripheral blood. These receptors originate from a human donor with COVID-19, enrolled during active disease. The donor label of this sample is uncertain.

The V gene is TRBV9, the J gene TRBJ1-1; D is perhaps TRBD1 (6 bases). The V gene's germline CDR1 is SGDLS and CDR2 YYNGEE. Deletions cut 3 bases from V and 1 base from J, with 13 bases between. CDR3 length equals 15 residues. The DNA of the CDR3 is TGTGCCAGCAGCGCCCGGACAGCCGAGAACACTGAAGCTTTCTTT. This sequence encodes CASSARTAENTEAFF.

The V gene is TRBV6-6, the J gene TRBJ2-7, with D maybe TRBD2 (5 bases). The CDR3 runs 14 residues. V was cut by 4 bases and J by 6 bases, with 16 bases left in between. CDR1 is MNHNY, CDR2 SVGAGI, per germline (reference sequence). In DNA, the CDR3 is TGTGCCAGCAGTTTCGGGGTACCGCCCGGCGAGCAGTACTTC. Protein: CASSFGVPPGEQYF.

The chain links TRBV2 to TRBJ1-1; 11 bases are shared with TRBD1. The trim removed 5 bases at V and 6 bases at J, leaving 14 bases unmatched. Germline V lookup: CDR1 SNHLY, CDR2 FYNNEI. This CDR3 has 17 residues. CDR3 residues: CASSRSGGTGGASEAFF. As DNA, the CDR3 is TGTGCCAGCAGTCGTAGCGGGGGGACAGGGGGAGCTTCTGAAGCTTTCTTT.

The chain carries TRBV21-1 and TRBJ1-1; TRBD1, as called in the table, went unchecked against the DNA. TRBV21-1 is reported as a pseudogene. The CDR3 runs to 16 residues. The CDR3 loop is CASRGTGERLNTEAFF. CDR3 DNA: TGTGCCAGCAGGGGGACAGGGGAGAGGCTGAACACTGAAGCTTTCTTT.

This clone was counted once. The chain has TRBV18 and TRBJ2-7; D is undetermined. Germline V gene data show CDR1 as KGHSH and CDR2 as LQKENI. Trimming cost V 1 base and J 6 bases, with 16 bases left between them. The CDR3 is 15 amino acids. DNA for the CDR3: TGTGCCAGCTCACCACTGTTAACAGAAGGCGCCGAGCAGTACTTC. Translating gives CASSPLLTEGAEQYF.

The chain couples TRBV5-6 to TRBJ2-2, with no clear D. The CDR3 length is 13 residues. V was cut by 3 bases and J by 6 bases, with 9 bases left in between. Germline V lookup: CDR1 SGHDT, CDR2 YYEEEE. The CDR3 loop is CASSSDSPGELFF. The CDR3 DNA reads as TGTGCCAGCAGCTCAGACTCACCCGGGGAGCTGTTTTTT.

V and J are TRBV12-5 and TRBJ2-5; D perhaps matches TRBD1 (6 bases). The CDR3 length is 13 residues. Looked up from germline, CDR1 is LGHNT and CDR2 is FRNRAP. The V gene lost 5 bases and the J gene lost 3 bases, with 10 bases spanning the gap. CDR3 sequence reads: CASGVDRKETQYF. The CDR3, as DNA: TGTGCTAGTGGTGTCGACAGGAAAGAGACCCAGTACTTC.

This chain connects TRBV4-2 to TRBJ2-3; no firm D call. V was pared by 3 bases and J by 2 bases, with 3 bases between. This CDR3 comprises 12 residues. Germline V gene lookup returns CDR1 LGHNA and CDR2 YNFKEQ. The CDR3 coding sequence is TGTGCCAGCAGCCACATCACAGATACGCAGTATTTT. As protein: CASSHITDTQYF.

CDR3 DNA sequence: TGTGCCAGCAGCATCGACAGTAATTCACCCCTCCACTTT. Its translation: CASSIDSNSPLHF. V and J are TRBV7-3 and TRBJ1-6; perhaps TRBD1 as D (5 bases). V dropped 5 bases and J dropped 6 bases, with 8 bases sitting between them. From germline, CDR1 is SGHTA and CDR2 FQGTGA. The CDR3 has 13 amino acids.

The chain couples TRBV27 to TRBJ2-1; D unresolved. The V gene's germline CDR1 is MNHEY and CDR2 SMNVEV (reference sequence). The CDR3 spans 16 residues. Deletions cut 5 bases from V and 6 bases from J, with 20 bases between. The CDR3 sequence is CASSARIFGQVNEQFF. DNA of the CDR3: TGTGCCAGCAGTGCCCGGATTTTTGGCCAGGTCAATGAGCAGTTCTTC.

The rearrangement uses TRBV14 and TRBJ1-4; a weak D match, TRBD1 (6 bases). The CDR3 is 15 residues long. V lost 6 bases, J lost 7 bases, and 18 bases lay in between. Germline-derived CDR1 and CDR2 are SGHDN and FVKESK. This chain's CDR3 is CASRPGGGATEKLFF. In nucleotides, the CDR3 is TGTGCCAGCAGGCCCGGAGGGGGGGCGACTGAAAAACTGTTTTTT.

V gene TRBV11-2 combines with J gene TRBJ2-7; TRBD1 might be the D (6 bases). The germline gives CDR1 SGHAT, CDR2 FQNNGV. The CDR3 extends over 13 amino acids. V lost 4 bases and J 3 bases, leaving 10 bases between the germline ends. DNA of the CDR3: TGTGCCAGCAGCTGGGACATGGTCTACGAGCAGTACTTC. Translating it yields CASSWDMVYEQYF.

The gene calls are TRBV19 and TRBJ2-7; weak D call: TRBD1 (6 bases). Germline values: CDR1 LNHDA, CDR2 SQIVND (reference sequence). The CDR3 is made up of 15 amino acids. Between the trimmed V and J ends, which lost 0 bases and 5 bases, there was a span of 14 bases. The CDR3 nucleotides are TGTGCCAGTAGTATAGATTCAACAGGGAGTGACGAGCAGTACTTC. It yields the protein CASSIDSTGSDEQYF. The whole variable domain, remainder taken from reference TRBV19 and TRBJ2-7, is DGGITQSPKYLFRKEGQNVTLSCEQNLNHDAMYWYRQDPGQGLRLIYYSQIVNDFQKGDIAEGYSVSREKKESFPLTVTSAQKNPTAFYLCASSIDSTGSDEQYFGPGTRLTVT.

The chain carries TRBV10-3 and TRBJ1-5, with D possibly being TRBD1 (5 bases). Germline V gene sequence: CDR1 ENHRY, CDR2 SYGVKD. The CDR3 spans 12 residues. V was clipped by 6 bases and J by 5 bases, with 8 bases between them. In nucleotides, the CDR3 is TGTGCCATCAGGGGGCACGATCAGCCCCAGCATTTT. It encodes CAIRGHDQPQHF.

CDR3 sequence (DNA): TGCAGCGCAAACGACAACCAAGAGACCCAGTACTTC. This gives the protein CSANDNQETQYF. The chain couples TRBV29-1 to TRBJ2-5; D gene ambiguous. Trimming cost V 7 bases and J 0 bases, with 9 bases left between them. This CDR3 has 12 amino acids. The germline V gene encodes CDR1 SQVTM and CDR2 ANQGSEA.

This clone was counted between two and nine times. This chain links TRBV25-1 with TRBJ1-1; D remains ambiguous. The CDR3 has 15 amino acids. V lost 1 base and J 4 bases, leaving 13 bases between the germline ends. Germline CDR1 is MGHDK and CDR2 is SYGVNS. This chain's CDR3 is CASSEFEGASTEAFF. As DNA, the CDR3 is TGTGCCAGCAGTGAATTCGAGGGCGCGAGCACTGAAGCTTTCTTT.

V usage is TRBV3-1 (or the pseudogene TRBV3-2) and J usage is TRBJ1-3; no clear D gene. V lost 0 bases to trimming and J lost 0 bases, with 15 bases between them. Germline V gene data show CDR1 as LGHDT and CDR2 as YNNKEL (reference sequence). This CDR3 is built from 18 residues. The CDR3 reads CASSQDLGVWSSGNTIYF. The DNA for the CDR3 is TGTGCCAGCAGCCAAGATCTCGGGGTGTGGAGCTCTGGAAACACCATATATTTT.

The chain is built from TRBV27 and TRBJ2-5; 8 bases map to TRBD2. CDR1 is MNHEY, CDR2 SMNVEV, per germline (reference sequence). V dropped 7 bases and J dropped 5; count of bases not matched to a gene: 12. The CDR3 totals 15 residues. The CDR3 region has the DNA TGTGCCAGCAAGATATCCCGGGGGGGTCAGGAGACCCAGTACTTC. The encoded protein is CASKISRGGQETQYF.

The gene calls are TRBV6-6 and TRBJ2-1; perhaps TRBD1 as D (6 bases). The V gene lost 5 bases and the J gene lost 8 bases, with 19 bases spanning the gap. The CDR3 is 15 amino acids. Looked up from germline, CDR1 is MNHNY and CDR2 is SVGAGI (reference sequence). CDR3 region: CASSPGQTPGDEQFF. The CDR3 nucleotides read TGTGCCAGCAGTCCCGGACAGACTCCCGGGGATGAGCAGTTCTTC.

About this clone itself: One end of the junction does not line up with germline, which may come from a read error. The chain employs TRBV20-1 and TRBJ1-2; D may be TRBD1 (5 bases). The CDR3 runs 11 residues. Germline-derived CDR1 and CDR2 are DFQATT and SNEGSKA (reference sequence). CDR3 amino acids: CSAGERGKNSF. In DNA, the CDR3 is TGCAGTGCTGGGGAGCGGGGGAAGAATTCCTTC.

This clone was seen just once. The chain is built from TRBV6-5 and TRBJ2-7; TRBD1 agrees at 9 bases. Germline values: CDR1 MNHEY, CDR2 SVGAGI. CDR3 length equals 14 residues. V shed 8 bases and J 7 bases; nucleotides not matched to a gene: 12. CDR3 nucleotide sequence: TGTGCCAGCCGGCGGGGGACAGGGACGGAAGAGCAGTACTTC. Protein product: CASRRGTGTEEQYF.

This chain connects TRBV19 to TRBJ1-3, with D unclear. Germline assignment: CDR1 LNHDA and CDR2 SQIVND (reference sequence). The CDR3 covers 15 residues. Trimming left V 3 bases short and J 0 bases short, with 9 bases between. CDR3 coding DNA: TGTGCCAGTAGTATCCAGGATCACTCTGGAAACACCATATATTTT. Translating gives CASSIQDHSGNTIYF.

The chain employs TRBV27 and TRBJ2-7, with D tentatively TRBD2 (6 bases). Germline CDR1 is MNHEY and CDR2 is SMNVEV (reference sequence). V was shortened by 5 bases and J by 2 bases, with 13 bases between the two germline ends. This CDR3 has 14 amino acids. CDR3 in amino acids: CASSPPGDPYEQYF. The CDR3 DNA reads as TGTGCCAGCAGTCCTCCGGGGGACCCCTACGAGCAGTACTTC.

The rearrangement joins TRBV5-4 to TRBJ1-1, with 8 bases lining up with TRBD1. Trimming cost V 2 bases and J 7 bases; bases outside gene matches: 7. This CDR3 is 14 amino acids long. CDR1 and CDR2 from the germline V gene are SGHNT and YYREEE (reference sequence). The chain's CDR3 is CASSLPDRGLEAFF. CDR3 sequence (DNA): TGTGCCAGCAGCTTACCAGACAGGGGCCTTGAAGCTTTCTTT.

This chain connects TRBV5-5 to TRBJ1-1; D not resolved. V was clipped by 1 base and J by 3 bases, with 7 bases between them. The germline V gene encodes CDR1 SGHKS and CDR2 YYEKEE (reference sequence). CDR3 size: 13 residues. The CDR3 coding sequence is TGTGCCAGCAGCTTGCTGTCAGACACTGAAGCTTTCTTT. Amino acids: CASSLLSDTEAFF.

The chain carries TRBV18 and TRBJ1-1; a weak D match, TRBD1 (5 bases). The CDR3 has 15 amino acids. The V gene lost 1 base and the J gene lost 3 bases, with 12 bases spanning the gap. Looked up from germline, CDR1 is KGHSH and CDR2 is LQKENI. Here the CDR3 DNA reads TGTGCCAGCTCACCACGTAGCGCGGGGGACACTGAAGCTTTCTTT. Encoded protein: CASSPRSAGDTEAFF.

This chain uses TRBV2 with TRBJ1-2, with 8 bases aligning to TRBD1. J was trimmed by 8 bases and V by 5 bases; bases with no gene match: 7. In germline, CDR1 is SNHLY, CDR2 FYNNEI. CDR3 length equals 13 residues. CDR3 residues: CASSKDRDGGYTF. The CDR3 nucleotides are TGTGCCAGCAGTAAGGACAGGGATGGGGGCTACACCTTC.

J is TRBJ1-4 and V is TRBV25-1; D is possibly TRBD1 (5 bases). Trimming took off 0 bases at V and 5 bases at J, with 13 bases between the two ends. Looked up from germline, CDR1 is MGHDK and CDR2 is SYGVNS. CDR3 size: 16 residues. For the CDR3, the DNA is TGTGCCAGCAGTGAATATCGGCAGGGCTCAAATGAAAAACTGTTTTTT. It is translated as CASSEYRQGSNEKLFF. The full variable domain, with the rest looked up from reference TRBV25-1 and TRBJ1-4, is EADIYQTPRYLVIGTGKKITLECSQTMGHDKMYWYQQDPGMELHLIHYSYGVNSTEKGDLSSESTVSRIRTEHFPLTLESARPSHTSQYLCASSEYRQGSNEKLFFGSGTQLSVL.

Concerning this clone: Additional DNA sequences in this sample encode the identical CDR3. The chain has TRBV27 and TRBJ2-7, with 7 bases fitting TRBD1. J gave up 2 bases and V 4 bases, and 2 bases lay outside the gene matches. In germline, CDR1 is MNHEY, CDR2 SMNVEV (reference sequence). The CDR3 is 13 amino acids. The CDR3 region is CASSSQGPYEQYF. The CDR3 nucleotides read TGTGCCAGCAGTTCACAGGGGCCCTACGAGCAGTACTTC.

The CDR3 here is CSVGGQGLAFF. The CDR3 region has the DNA TGCAGCGTTGGCGGACAGGGTTTGGCTTTCTTT. The V and J genes are TRBV29-1 and TRBJ1-1, with 8 bases that match TRBD1. The CDR3 is 11 residues long. The ends lost 4 bases at V and 11 bases at J; junction bases unmatched: 6. Germline V lookup: CDR1 SQVTM, CDR2 ANQGSEA. Based on the CDR3 plus reference TRBV29-1 and TRBJ1-1, the full variable domain is SAVISQKPSRDICQRGTSLTIQCQVDSQVTMMFWYRQQPGQSLTLIATANQGSEATYESGFVIDKFPISRPNLTFSTLTVSNMSPEDSSIYLCSVGGQGLAFFGQGTRLTVV.

The chain uses TRBV18 and TRBJ1-1, with a weak D call TRBD1 (5 bases). Germline loops: CDR1 KGHSH, CDR2 LQKENI. The ends were cut back, 8 bases at V and 7 bases at J, with 17 bases in the middle. This CDR3 is built from 13 residues. CDR3 nucleotide sequence: TGTGCCAGCACCGTAAATACAGGTATTGAAGCTTTCTTT. Its translation: CASTVNTGIEAFF.